This TCR beta chain was recorded in a study of neurological immune-mediated disorders. Via MiXCR, TCRdb re-called the 5' RACE reads, giving one row per CDR3 protein. The sample has about 58,000 distinct CDR3 sequences; approximately 3.6% are singletons. The CDR3 length is 22 residues. V lost 3 bases to trimming and J lost 2 bases; unmatched junction nucleotides: 28. Germline CDR1 MDHEN, CDR2 SYDVKM. This clonotype was detected ten times or more. V and J are TRBV28 and TRBJ2-7; 7 bases fit TRBD2. Material: PBMCs. The sequence came from a woman aged 55-69 years with multiple sclerosis. Here the CDR3 DNA reads TGTGCCAGCAGTTTGGGTTTTTCTATAGTATTGGTGGCGGGAGTGGACCCCTACGAGCAGTACTTC. Its translation: CASSLGFSIVLVAGVDPYEQYF.